Below, 28 T cell receptor beta chains from the same sample are listed, as sequenced in a study of blood T cell repertoires in COVID-19. Assay used: immunoSEQ multiplex PCR; TCRdb lists only in-frame clones, some missing. The data contain over 250,000 clones, about 89% of them singletons. The sample taken for sequencing was peripheral blood. Receptor source: a woman aged 40 to 49 who had recovered from COVID-19.

This sequence joins TRBV7-2 and TRBJ2-3, with 8 bases aligning to TRBD2. The V and J ends lost 2 bases and 2 bases, in that order; junction bases with no gene match: 6. This CDR3 region has 16 residues. Germline values: CDR1 SGHTA, CDR2 FQGNSA. The CDR3 DNA reads TGTGCCAGCAGCTTAATTGGCGGGGGGTTCACAGATACGCAGTATTTT. Residues: CASSLIGGGFTDTQYF.

The chain links TRBV10-3 to TRBJ1-1; the match to TRBD1 covers 11 bases. CDR3 length: 14 amino acids. Trimming at V came to 2 bases and at J to 8 bases, leaving 4 bases not matched to a gene. Per germline, CDR1 ENHRY and CDR2 SYGVKD. CDR3 sequence: CAISEPDRGREAFF. Here the CDR3 DNA reads TGTGCCATCAGTGAGCCGGACAGGGGGCGGGAAGCTTTCTTT.

V and J are TRBV13 and TRBJ2-7, with TRBD2 matching over 7 bases. The J segment lost 5 bases and the V segment lost 4 bases, leaving 11 bases of the junction unmatched. This CDR3 region has 15 residues. Per the germline V gene, CDR1 is PRHDT and CDR2 is FYEKMQ (reference sequence). Here the CDR3 reads CASSSPARGGNEQYF. The CDR3 nucleotides read TGTGCCAGCAGCTCCCCAGCCCGGGGAGGGAACGAGCAGTACTTC.

The V gene is TRBV4-1, the J gene TRBJ2-5; D might be TRBD1 (5 bases). V was pared by 0 bases and J by 1 base, with 6 bases between. Germline V gives CDR1 MGHRA, CDR2 YSYEKL. This CDR3 is 14 amino acids long. The CDR3 sequence is CASSQDDSQETQYF. CDR3 bases: TGCGCCAGCAGCCAAGATGACAGCCAAGAGACCCAGTACTTC.

This clone has just one count. This sequence joins TRBV30 and TRBJ1-6, with no clear D. The CDR3 is 15 amino acids. The V and J ends lost 0 bases and 10 bases respectively, with 16 bases between them. Germline assignment: CDR1 GTSNPN and CDR2 SVGIG (reference sequence). In DNA form, the CDR3 reads TGTGCCTGGAGTGTCGTTGGTGTAGCAGAATCACCCCTCCACTTT. Protein sequence: CAWSVVGVAESPLHF.

The chain uses TRBV4-3 and TRBJ1-1, with D possibly TRBD1 on 6 matching bases. The CDR3 has 13 amino acids. The germline V and J ends were trimmed by 2 bases and 8 bases, with 12 bases remaining between them. Germline CDR1 reads LGHNA; CDR2 reads YSLEER. CDR3 nucleotides: TGCGCCAGCAGCCAAACGAAAGGGGGAGAAGCTTTCTTT. Translation: CASSQTKGGEAFF.

The table lists this clone with a count of one. The gene calls are TRBV7-9 and TRBJ2-2, with D perhaps matching TRBD1 (5 bases). V was clipped by 5 bases and J by 4 bases, with 14 bases between them. Per germline, CDR1 SEHNR and CDR2 FQNEAQ (reference sequence). The CDR3 runs 15 residues. The CDR3 protein is CASSPTVLITGELFF. As DNA, the CDR3 is TGTGCCAGCAGCCCGACAGTACTAATCACCGGGGAGCTGTTTTTT.

The rearrangement links TRBV5-4 to TRBJ1-1; TRBD1 matches at 7 bases. J was trimmed by 1 base and V by 2 bases; bases with no gene match: 2. The CDR3 has 14 amino acids. Per germline, CDR1 SGHNT and CDR2 YYREEE (reference sequence). As DNA, the CDR3 is TGTGCCAGCAGCTTAAGGGACAGGAACACTGAAGCTTTCTTT. Amino acid sequence: CASSLRDRNTEAFF.

The rearrangement joins TRBV19 to TRBJ1-5; 9 bases fit TRBD1. Germline lookup yields CDR1 LNHDA and CDR2 SQIVND (reference sequence). This CDR3 has 15 amino acids. V shed 6 bases and J 7 bases; nucleotides not matched to a gene: 10. Here the CDR3 DNA reads TGTGCCAGTAGGGCACAGGGGGCCCGGGGGCAGCCCCAGCATTTT. As protein: CASRAQGARGQPQHF.

DNA of the CDR3: TGTGCCAGCAGAACCACAGGGGGCGGCTATGGCTACACCTTC. Translating it yields CASRTTGGGYGYTF. J is TRBJ1-2 and V is TRBV6-5; 9 positions agree with TRBD1. The V segment lost 6 bases and the J segment 4 bases; nucleotides outside the gene matches: 6. This CDR3 has 14 amino acids. Per the germline V gene, CDR1 is MNHEY and CDR2 is SVGAGI.

The chain couples TRBV28 to TRBJ1-2; the match to TRBD1 covers 8 bases. Germline V gene sequence: CDR1 MDHEN, CDR2 SYDVKM. The length of the CDR3 is 14 residues. V was clipped by 6 bases and J by 4 bases; unmatched bases: 7. The CDR3 here is CASSTEGTGYGYTF. The CDR3 DNA reads as TGTGCCAGCAGCACCGAGGGGACAGGCTATGGCTACACCTTC.

The chain has TRBV7-8 and TRBJ2-1; 12 nucleotides line up with TRBD2. V trimming: 4 bases; J trimming: 0 bases; junction bases outside the gene matches: 10. Germline CDR1 reads SGHVS; CDR2 reads FQNEAQ. The CDR3 is made up of 19 amino acids. DNA of the CDR3: TGTGCCAGCAGCTCGGAACTAGCGGGGGGCTACTACTCCTACAATGAGCAGTTCTTC. This gives the protein CASSSELAGGYYSYNEQFF.

The genes are TRBV5-1 and TRBJ2-5, with D tentatively TRBD2 (6 bases). Trimming left V 4 bases short and J 9 bases short, with 25 bases between. The CDR3 has 16 amino acids. CDR1 and CDR2 from the germline V gene are SGHRS and YFSETQ. CDR3 nucleotide sequence: TGCGCCAGCAGCCTAAAATCCCGGGACTCACCTGCGCCCCAGTACTTC. Its protein is CASSLKSRDSPAPQYF.

A single count supports this clone. The genes are TRBV7-2 and TRBJ2-1; possibly TRBD1 for D (7 bases). The germline CDR1 and CDR2 sequences are SGHTA and FQGNSA. The CDR3 is 14 residues long. Trimming removed 0 bases from V and 14 bases from J, with 17 bases in between. Written as DNA, the CDR3 is TGTGCCAGCAGCTTAGCGGAGGGGGCCTTTCGGGAGTTCTTC. Protein sequence: CASSLAEGAFREFF.

The chain joins TRBV4-2 to TRBJ2-7; 7 nucleotides line up with TRBD1. The junction had 5 bases not matched to a gene; V was cut back by 1 base and J by 2 bases. CDR3 length equals 15 residues. Germline V gives CDR1 LGHNA, CDR2 YNFKEQ. This chain's CDR3 is CASSQGGQKTYEQYF. The CDR3, as DNA: TGTGCCAGCAGCCAAGGGGGACAGAAAACCTACGAGCAGTACTTC.

The V and J genes are TRBV5-1 and TRBJ1-1; 8 bases fit TRBD1. The CDR3 loop spans 16 amino acids. From germline, CDR1 is SGHRS and CDR2 YFSETQ. V shed 4 bases, J shed 1 base, and the junction held 9 bases outside the gene matches. CDR3 amino acids: CASSRTWTGRNTEAFF. The CDR3 coding sequence is TGCGCCAGCAGCCGAACTTGGACAGGGAGGAACACTGAAGCTTTCTTT.

This clone was detected once. The rearrangement joins TRBV18 to TRBJ1-5; 8 bases line up with TRBD1. The CDR3 extends over 15 amino acids. Germline lookup yields CDR1 KGHSH and CDR2 LQKENI. V shed 3 bases, J shed 7 bases, and the junction held 8 bases outside the gene matches. CDR3 residues: CASSPTGGVGQPQHF. Written as DNA, the CDR3 is TGTGCCAGCTCACCCACAGGGGGAGTAGGACAGCCCCAGCATTTT.

V gene TRBV2 combines with J gene TRBJ2-3; 11 bases fit TRBD2. Germline-derived CDR1 and CDR2 are SNHLY and FYNNEI. The CDR3 has 18 residues. V was clipped by 4 bases and J by 6 bases; unmatched bases: 15. CDR3 bases: TGTGCCAGCAGTGCCGAGACTAGCGGGGCGATTACCCCCGATACGCAGTATTTT. Translated: CASSAETSGAITPDTQYF.

This sequence joins TRBV6-1 and TRBJ1-5; TRBD1 is a possible D gene (5 bases). Germline V lookup: CDR1 MNHNS, CDR2 SASEGT. V was trimmed by 3 bases and J by 9 bases, leaving 9 bases between them. CDR3 length: 12 amino acids. CDR3: CASSEAGLPQHF. The DNA of the CDR3 is TGTGCCAGCAGTGAGGCGGGACTGCCCCAGCATTTT.

This chain joins TRBV4-1 and TRBJ2-3; 11 nucleotides align to TRBD2. The CDR3 covers 19 residues. Per germline, CDR1 MGHRA and CDR2 YSYEKL. J was trimmed by 6 bases and V by 5 bases; bases with no gene match: 19. CDR3 amino acids: CASSAPPPTSGAIVDTQYF. The CDR3 DNA reads as TGCGCCAGCAGCGCACCTCCTCCGACTAGCGGGGCAATTGTCGATACGCAGTATTTT.

This clone has just a few counts. The rearrangement links TRBV30 to TRBJ2-2; D uncertain. The V gene lost 8 bases and the J gene lost 4 bases, with 17 bases spanning the gap. CDR3 length equals 14 residues. Germline V CDR1 and CDR2: GTSNPN, SVGIG (reference sequence). CDR3 residues: CAQWVGRTTGELFF. In DNA, the CDR3 is TGTGCCCAGTGGGTGGGCAGAACCACCGGGGAGCTGTTTTTT.

The chain combines TRBV5-1 with TRBJ2-3; TRBD1 matches 7 bases. Germline assignment: CDR1 SGHRS and CDR2 YFSETQ. The length of the CDR3 is 15 residues. The ends lost 4 bases at V and 0 bases at J; junction bases unmatched: 5. This chain's CDR3 is CASSPDRFSTDTQYF. The CDR3, as DNA: TGCGCCAGCAGCCCGGACAGGTTCAGCACAGATACGCAGTATTTT. The full variable domain, its missing parts supplied by reference TRBV5-1 and TRBJ2-3, is KAGVTQTPRYLIKTRGQQVTLSCSPISGHRSVSWYQQTPGQGLQFLFEYFSETQRNKGNFPGRFSGRQFSNSRSEMNVSTLELGDSALYLCASSPDRFSTDTQYFGPGTRLTVL.

J is TRBJ1-1 and V is TRBV10-1; 7 bases match TRBD1. The length of the CDR3 is 14 residues. V lost 5 bases to trimming and J lost 4 bases; unmatched junction nucleotides: 7. Germline CDR1 is WNHNN and CDR2 is SYGVQD (reference sequence). The CDR3 protein is CASSQTGVGTEAFF. CDR3 nucleotides: TGCGCCAGCAGTCAAACAGGGGTAGGCACTGAAGCTTTCTTT.

The J gene is TRBJ1-2, the V gene TRBV18; unclear D gene. Germline V gives CDR1 KGHSH, CDR2 LQKENI. The V end was cut by 6 bases, the J end by 8 bases, with 10 bases between. CDR3 length: 11 amino acids. CDR3 region: CASSPQSGYTF. In DNA, the CDR3 is TGTGCCAGCTCCCCCCAAAGCGGCTACACCTTC.

V usage is TRBV4-1 and J usage is TRBJ2-2, with D maybe TRBD1 (6 bases). Trimming stripped 4 bases from V and 4 bases from J, with 16 bases between. The CDR3 runs 16 residues. Germline loops: CDR1 MGHRA, CDR2 YSYEKL. The CDR3 reads CASSLKGVSPTGELFF. The CDR3 DNA is TGCGCCAGCAGCCTCAAGGGGGTCTCGCCCACCGGGGAGCTGTTTTTT.

This clone was seen a few times. This chain links TRBV11-3 with TRBJ2-4, with D tentatively TRBD2 (6 bases). V dropped 5 bases and J dropped 7 bases, with 12 bases sitting between them. The germline CDR1 and CDR2 sequences are SGHNT and YENEEA. CDR3 length equals 13 residues. CDR3 nucleotide sequence: TGTGCCAGCAGCCCGGGGAGCGGGAACATTCAGTACTTC. It specifies CASSPGSGNIQYF.

As regards this clone: The junction departs from germline at one end; a sequencing error may be responsible. This chain links TRBV24-1 with TRBJ1-2, with 8 bases fitting TRBD1. This CDR3 has 12 residues. Germline lookup yields CDR1 KGHDR and CDR2 SFDVKD. The CDR3 DNA sequence: TGTGCCACCAGTGATTTGGAGGACAGGGTAGTCTTC. Its protein product is CATSDLEDRVVF.

The rearrangement joins TRBV3-1 (or the pseudogene TRBV3-2) to TRBJ1-1; the match to TRBD1 covers 9 bases. CDR1 is LGHDT, CDR2 YNNKEL, per germline (reference sequence). Losses at the gene ends were 2 bases for V and 6 bases for J; bases not matched to a gene: 7. The CDR3 runs to 15 residues. The chain's CDR3 is CASSQYRGRKAEAFF. The CDR3 nucleotides read TGTGCCAGCAGCCAATACAGGGGGCGCAAGGCTGAAGCTTTCTTT.